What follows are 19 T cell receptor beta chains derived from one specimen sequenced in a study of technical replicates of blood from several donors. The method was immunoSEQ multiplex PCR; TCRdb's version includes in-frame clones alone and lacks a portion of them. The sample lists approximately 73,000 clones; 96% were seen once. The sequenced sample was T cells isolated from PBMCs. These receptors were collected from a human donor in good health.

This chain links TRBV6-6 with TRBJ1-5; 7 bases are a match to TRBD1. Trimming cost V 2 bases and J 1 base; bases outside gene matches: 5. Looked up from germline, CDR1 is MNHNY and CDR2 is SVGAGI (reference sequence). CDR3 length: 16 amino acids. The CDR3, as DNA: TGTGCCAGCAGTTACCGGCGACAGGGAAGCAATCAGCCCCAGCATTTT. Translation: CASSYRRQGSNQPQHF.

CDR3 loop: CASSLATGVTNEKLFF. Written as DNA, the CDR3 is TGCGCCAGCAGCTTGGCTACAGGGGTAACTAATGAAAAACTGTTTTTT. This rearrangement joins TRBV5-1 to TRBJ1-4; TRBD1 matches at 7 bases. J was trimmed by 1 base and V by 0 bases; bases with no gene match: 3. Germline V lookup: CDR1 SGHRS, CDR2 YFSETQ. The CDR3 totals 16 residues.

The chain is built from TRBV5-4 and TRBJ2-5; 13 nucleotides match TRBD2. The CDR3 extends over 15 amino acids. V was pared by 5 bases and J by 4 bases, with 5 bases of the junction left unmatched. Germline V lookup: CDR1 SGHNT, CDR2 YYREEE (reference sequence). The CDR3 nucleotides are TGTGCCAGCAGGAGGACTAGCGGGAGCGTAGAGACCCAGTACTTC. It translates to CASRRTSGSVETQYF. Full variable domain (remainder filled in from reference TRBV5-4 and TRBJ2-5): ETGVTQSPTHLIKTRGQQVTLRCSSQSGHNTVSWYQQALGQGPQFIFQYYREEENGRGNFPPRFSGLQFPNYSSELNVNALELDDSALYLCASRRTSGSVETQYFGPGTRLLVL.

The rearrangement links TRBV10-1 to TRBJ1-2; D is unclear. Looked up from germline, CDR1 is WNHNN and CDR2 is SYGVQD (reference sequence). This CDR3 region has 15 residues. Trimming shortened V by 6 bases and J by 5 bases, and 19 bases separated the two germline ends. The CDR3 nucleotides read TGCGCCAGCAGCCCAGGAGCGGGAGATCGTTATGGCTACACCTTC. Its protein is CASSPGAGDRYGYTF.

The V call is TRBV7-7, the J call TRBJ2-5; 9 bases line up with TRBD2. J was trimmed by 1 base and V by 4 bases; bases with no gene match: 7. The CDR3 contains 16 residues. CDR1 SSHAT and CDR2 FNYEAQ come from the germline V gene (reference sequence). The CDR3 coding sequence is TGTGCCAGCAGCTCTGGGACTAGCACCCCCCAAGAGACCCAGTACTTC. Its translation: CASSSGTSTPQETQYF.

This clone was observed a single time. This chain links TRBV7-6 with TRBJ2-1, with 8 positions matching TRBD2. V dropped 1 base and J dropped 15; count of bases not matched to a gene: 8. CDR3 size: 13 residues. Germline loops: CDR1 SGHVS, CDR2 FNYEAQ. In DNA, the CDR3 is TGTGCCAGCAGCTTAGATCCTGCGGGAGGTTTGTTCTTC. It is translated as CASSLDPAGGLFF.

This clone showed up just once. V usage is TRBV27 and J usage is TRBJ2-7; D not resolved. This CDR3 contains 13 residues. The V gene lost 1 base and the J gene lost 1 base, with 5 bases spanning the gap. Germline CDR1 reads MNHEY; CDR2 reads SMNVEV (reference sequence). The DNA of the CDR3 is TGTGCCAGCAGTTTATTTAGTTCCTACGAGCAGTACTTC. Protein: CASSLFSSYEQYF.

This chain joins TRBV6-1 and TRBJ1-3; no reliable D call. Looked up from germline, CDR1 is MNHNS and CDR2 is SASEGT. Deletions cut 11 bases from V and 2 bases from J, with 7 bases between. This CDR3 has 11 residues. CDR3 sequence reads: CAGITGNTIYF. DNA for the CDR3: TGTGCCGGCATCACTGGAAACACCATATATTTT.

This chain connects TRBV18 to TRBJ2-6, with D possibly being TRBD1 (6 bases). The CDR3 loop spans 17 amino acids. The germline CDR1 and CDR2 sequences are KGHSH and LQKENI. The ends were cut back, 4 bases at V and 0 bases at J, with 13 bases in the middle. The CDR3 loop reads CASSRGQSYSGANVLTF. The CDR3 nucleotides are TGTGCCAGCTCACGTGGACAGTCATACTCTGGGGCCAACGTCCTGACTTTC.

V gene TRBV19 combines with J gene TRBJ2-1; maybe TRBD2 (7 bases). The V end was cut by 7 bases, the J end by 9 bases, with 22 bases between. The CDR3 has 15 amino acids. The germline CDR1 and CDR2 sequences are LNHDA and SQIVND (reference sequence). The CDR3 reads CASMTHGGQRGEQFF. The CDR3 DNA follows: TGTGCCAGTATGACGCACGGGGGGCAAAGGGGTGAGCAGTTCTTC.

CDR3 coding DNA: TGCGCCAGCAGCCCGGATATGGACCAAGGGGATTACATTCAGTACTTC. As protein: CASSPDMDQGDYIQYF. The chain has TRBV5-1 and TRBJ2-4; possibly TRBD1 for D (5 bases). V was clipped by 4 bases and J by 8 bases, with 22 bases between them. Germline V gives CDR1 SGHRS, CDR2 YFSETQ. The CDR3 is 16 amino acids. Based on the CDR3 plus reference TRBV5-1 and TRBJ2-4, the full variable domain is KAGVTQTPRYLIKTRGQQVTLSCSPISGHRSVSWYQQTPGQGLQFLFEYFSETQRNKGNFPGRFSGRQFSNSRSEMNVSTLELGDSALYLCASSPDMDQGDYIQYFGAGTRLSVL.

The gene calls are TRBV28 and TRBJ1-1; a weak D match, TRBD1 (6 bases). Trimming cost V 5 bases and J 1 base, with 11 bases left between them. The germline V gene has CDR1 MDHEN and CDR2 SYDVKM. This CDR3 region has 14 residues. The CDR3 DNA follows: TGTGCCAGCAGTGGCGGACAGCCGAACACTGAAGCTTTCTTT. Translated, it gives CASSGGQPNTEAFF.

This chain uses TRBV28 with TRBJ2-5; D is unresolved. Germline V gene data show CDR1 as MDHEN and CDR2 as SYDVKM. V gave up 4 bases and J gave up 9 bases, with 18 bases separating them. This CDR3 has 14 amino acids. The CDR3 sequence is CASSYLDTPQAQYF. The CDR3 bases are TGTGCCAGCAGTTACCTCGACACCCCTCAGGCCCAGTACTTC.

This CDR3 reads CASTRTGSPHEQYF. As DNA, the CDR3 is TGTGCCAGCACCAGGACGGGGTCCCCCCACGAGCAGTACTTC. The gene calls are TRBV6-5 and TRBJ2-7; perhaps TRBD2 as D (5 bases). Trimming left V 7 bases short and J 5 bases short, with 18 bases between. This CDR3 is 14 amino acids long. In germline, CDR1 is MNHEY, CDR2 SVGAGI.

DNA of the CDR3: TGTGCCTGGAGTGAATTAGCGGGCACAGATACGCAGTATTTT. It encodes CAWSELAGTDTQYF. The chain recombines TRBV30 with TRBJ2-3, with D tentatively TRBD2 (6 bases). Germline lookup yields CDR1 GTSNPN and CDR2 SVGIG (reference sequence). The CDR3 is made up of 14 amino acids. V was pared by 1 base and J by 1 base, with 9 bases between.

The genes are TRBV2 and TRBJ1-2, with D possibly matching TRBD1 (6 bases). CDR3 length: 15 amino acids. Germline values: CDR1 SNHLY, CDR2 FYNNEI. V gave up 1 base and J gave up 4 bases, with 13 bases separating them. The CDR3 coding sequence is TGTGCCAGCAGTGAAGTATCACAGGGCAGCTATGGCTACACCTTC. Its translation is CASSEVSQGSYGYTF.

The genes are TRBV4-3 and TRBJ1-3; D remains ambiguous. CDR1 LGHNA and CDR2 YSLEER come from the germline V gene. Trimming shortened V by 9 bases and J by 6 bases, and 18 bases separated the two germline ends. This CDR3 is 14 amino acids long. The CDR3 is CASKRGRFENTIYF. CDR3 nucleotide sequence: TGCGCCAGTAAACGAGGGAGATTCGAAAACACCATATATTTT.

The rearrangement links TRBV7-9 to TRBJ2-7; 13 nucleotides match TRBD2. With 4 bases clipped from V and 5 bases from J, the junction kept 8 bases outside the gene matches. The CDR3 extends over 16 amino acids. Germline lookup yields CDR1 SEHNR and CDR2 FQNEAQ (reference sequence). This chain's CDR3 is CASSSGLAGLGHEQYF. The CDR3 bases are TGTGCCAGCAGCTCGGGACTAGCGGGACTCGGGCACGAGCAGTACTTC.

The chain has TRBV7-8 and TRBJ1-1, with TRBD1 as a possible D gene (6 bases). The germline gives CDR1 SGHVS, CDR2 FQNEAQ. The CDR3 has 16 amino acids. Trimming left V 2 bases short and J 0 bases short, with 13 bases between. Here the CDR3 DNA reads TGTGCCAGCAGCTTACGGGGGGGCCATCTGAACACTGAAGCTTTCTTT. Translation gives CASSLRGGHLNTEAFF.